One and the same sample provided the 11 T cell receptor beta chains below, sequenced in a study of blood T cell repertoires in COVID-19. Clones were sequenced by immunoSEQ multiplex PCR, and TCRdb holds only the in-frame ones, with some missing. The sample records 110,000 to 150,000 clones, about 76% being singletons. The sample consisted of peripheral blood. The source is a man older than 75 with acute or convalescent COVID-19.

The rearrangement links TRBV28 to TRBJ1-5; 10 bases map to TRBD1. Germline V gene data show CDR1 as MDHEN and CDR2 as SYDVKM. The CDR3 has 15 residues. V was pared by 2 bases and J by 7 bases, with 5 bases of the junction left unmatched. The CDR3 loop is CASSLGTGVSQPQHF. The CDR3 DNA reads TGTGCCAGCAGTTTAGGGACAGGGGTCTCCCAGCCCCAGCATTTT.

The chain recombines TRBV5-1 with TRBJ2-2, with TRBD2 as a possible D gene (6 bases). With 3 bases removed from V and 0 bases from J, the gap between germline ends came to 12 bases. The V gene's germline CDR1 is SGHRS and CDR2 YFSETQ. The CDR3 spans 16 residues. CDR3 region: CASSSFVAANTGELFF. The CDR3 nucleotides are TGCGCCAGCAGCTCCTTTGTAGCGGCGAACACCGGGGAGCTGTTTTTT.

The gene calls are TRBV28 and TRBJ2-3, with unresolved D. The length of the CDR3 is 15 residues. V was clipped by 6 bases and J by 1 base, with 14 bases between them. CDR1 is MDHEN and CDR2 is SYDVKM in the germline V gene. Written as DNA, the CDR3 is TGTGCCAGCAGCCGACCAATTGGAGGCACAGATACGCAGTATTTT. It is translated as CASSRPIGGTDTQYF. Filled out from reference TRBV28 and TRBJ2-3, the complete variable domain reads DVKVTQSSRYLVKRTGEKVFLECVQDMDHENMFWYRQDPGLGLRLIYFSYDVKMKEKGDIPEGYSVSREKKERFSLILESASTNQTSMYLCASSRPIGGTDTQYFGPGTRLTVL.

This clone came up once. This chain links TRBV2 with TRBJ2-5; 10 bases map to TRBD1. Germline V gene sequence: CDR1 SNHLY, CDR2 FYNNEI. Trimming at V came to 4 bases and at J to 4 bases, leaving 6 bases not matched to a gene. This CDR3 spans 15 amino acids. The CDR3 DNA reads as TGTGCCAGCAGTGGGGACAGGGGATTTAGAGAGACCCAGTACTTC. It encodes CASSGDRGFRETQYF. The full variable domain, in which reference TRBV2 and TRBJ2-5 provide the parts outside the CDR3, is EPEVTQTPSHQVTQMGQEVILRCVPISNHLYFYWYRQILGQKVEFLVSFYNNEISEKSEIFDDQFSVERPDGSNFTLKIRSTKLEDSAMYFCASSGDRGFRETQYFGPGTRLLVL.

The chain is built from TRBV7-2 and TRBJ1-2; D perhaps matches TRBD1 (5 bases). V was trimmed by 1 base and J by 7 bases, leaving 13 bases between them. The CDR3 extends over 14 amino acids. Germline CDR1 reads SGHTA; CDR2 reads FQGNSA. The DNA of the CDR3 is TGTGCCAGCAGCTTAGATAGGGGCTGGGTTGGCTACACCTTC. It translates to CASSLDRGWVGYTF.

The rearrangement links TRBV6-5 to TRBJ2-1; D gene ambiguous. CDR3 length: 13 amino acids. Trimming cost V 7 bases and J 7 bases, with 14 bases left between them. Germline-derived CDR1 and CDR2 are MNHEY and SVGAGI. The DNA of the CDR3 is TGTGCCAGCACCCCGATCCTGAGTAATGAGCAGTTCTTC. It yields the protein CASTPILSNEQFF.

The chain combines TRBV6-5 with TRBJ1-1, with TRBD1 matching 10 bases. Trimming at V came to 9 bases and at J to 9 bases, leaving 4 bases not matched to a gene. The V gene's germline CDR1 is MNHEY and CDR2 SVGAGI. The CDR3 totals 11 residues. The CDR3 protein is CASRDRGKAFF. The CDR3 nucleotides read TGTGCCAGTAGGGACAGGGGAAAAGCTTTCTTT.

This chain joins TRBV4-3 and TRBJ1-2; 8 bases line up with TRBD1. Per the germline V gene, CDR1 is LGHNA and CDR2 is YSLEER. The trim removed 5 bases at V and 4 bases at J, leaving 9 bases unmatched. The CDR3 is 15 amino acids. CDR3 residues: CASSAEQGVSYGYTF. CDR3 bases: TGCGCCAGCAGCGCGGAACAGGGGGTTAGCTATGGCTACACCTTC.

This chain uses TRBV3-1 (or the pseudogene TRBV3-2) with TRBJ2-5, with D possibly matching TRBD2 (6 bases). The germline V gene encodes CDR1 LGHDT and CDR2 YNNKEL (reference sequence). Trimming took 0 bases from V and 3 from J, leaving 8 bases between them. CDR3 size: 14 residues. DNA for the CDR3: TGTGCCAGCAGCCAAGATCGGGAGAAAGAGACCCAGTACTTC. This translates into CASSQDREKETQYF.

The chain employs TRBV7-2 and TRBJ1-5; no clear D gene. The CDR3 length is 15 residues. Trimming removed 3 bases from V and 2 bases from J, with 11 bases in between. CDR1 SGHTA and CDR2 FQGNSA come from the germline V gene. Written as DNA, the CDR3 is TGTGCCAGCAGCTTTCTGGGCGTGGGCAATCAGCCCCAGCATTTT. Translation gives CASSFLGVGNQPQHF.

The rearrangement uses TRBV24-1 and TRBJ2-2; D gene unclear. This CDR3 spans 14 amino acids. Trimming cost V 6 bases and J 0 bases, with 7 bases left between them. From germline, CDR1 is KGHDR and CDR2 SFDVKD. The CDR3 DNA sequence: TGTGCCACCAGTAAAGCCGCGAACACCGGGGAGCTGTTTTTT. It specifies CATSKAANTGELFF.